The clone carrying this T cell receptor beta chain was recorded many times. The data were taken from a study of identical twins. MiXCR, run by TCRdb on the 5' RACE reads, gives a single entry per CDR3 protein. The sample shows approximately 190,000 distinct CDR3 sequences, 15% to 20% of them seen only once. This sample was also put to use in a study of T cells expressing NK-cell markers. Turning to that study: HCMV serostatus: seven of eight sequenced donors positive, one negative.

The receptor was isolated from a woman between 18 and 30 years old in good health. The source material was CD8+ T cells sorted from blood.

The chain's CDR3 is CAISNGLYSNQPQHF. The CDR3 bases are TGTGCCATCAGCAACGGGCTTTATAGCAATCAGCCCCAGCATTTT. The chain couples TRBV10-3 to TRBJ1-5; D gene unclear. This CDR3 is 15 amino acids long. Germline V lookup: CDR1 ENHRY, CDR2 SYGVKD. Trimming removed 6 bases at V and 0 bases at J, with 12 bases between.